These 5 T cell receptor beta chains share one sample of origin, sequenced in a study of blood T cell repertoires in COVID-19. Here immunoSEQ multiplex PCR was the method, and the copy in TCRdb shows in-frame clones only, minus some. Of 85,000 to 110,000 clones in the sample, nearly 90% were seen once. Input material: peripheral blood. All receptors derive from a man in his fifties in a cohort sampled during active COVID-19.

The chain links TRBV7-2 to TRBJ2-2, with D possibly being TRBD2 (6 bases). Germline CDR1 reads SGHTA; CDR2 reads FQGNSA. Trimming took 3 bases from V and 6 from J, leaving 8 bases between them. The CDR3 spans 13 residues. CDR3 protein: CASSFTGAGELFF. CDR3 nucleotide sequence: TGTGCCAGCAGCTTCACGGGGGCCGGGGAGCTGTTTTTT. Together with reference TRBV7-2 and TRBJ2-2, the CDR3 gives the full variable domain: GAGVSQSPSNKVTEKGKDVELRCDPISGHTALYWYRQSLGQGLEFLIYFQGNSAPDKSGLPSDRFSAERTGGSVSTLTIQRTQQEDSAVYLCASSFTGAGELFFGEGSRLTVL.

The J gene is TRBJ1-5, the V gene TRBV18, with 9 bases fitting TRBD1. The CDR3 runs 14 residues. V shed 3 bases, J shed 5 bases, and the junction held 2 bases outside the gene matches. Germline V gene sequence: CDR1 KGHSH, CDR2 LQKENI. CDR3 region: CASSPGTGHQPQHF. Here the CDR3 DNA reads TGTGCCAGCTCACCCGGGACAGGGCATCAGCCCCAGCATTTT. Drawing the rest from reference TRBV18 and TRBJ1-5, the complete variable domain is NAGVMQNPRHLVRRRGQEARLRCSPMKGHSHVYWYRQLPEEGLKFMVYLQKENIIDESGMPKERFSAEFPKEGPSILRIQQVVRGDSAAYFCASSPGTGHQPQHFGDGTRLSIL.

J is TRBJ2-7 and V is TRBV19; the D is unclear. The germline V gene has CDR1 LNHDA and CDR2 SQIVND (reference sequence). The V and J ends lost 5 bases and 3 bases respectively, with 8 bases between them. This CDR3 has 12 amino acids. In DNA, the CDR3 is TGTGCCAGTAGTCCCCTCCGCTACGAGCAGTACGTC. Amino acids: CASSPLRYEQYV.

The chain recombines TRBV5-4 with TRBJ1-2; 12 nucleotides match TRBD1. The CDR3 contains 15 residues. Germline-derived CDR1 and CDR2 are SGHNT and YYREEE (reference sequence). V gave up 4 bases and J gave up 4 bases; unmatched junction bases: 5. CDR3 amino acids: CASSPGTGGVYGYTF. In DNA form, the CDR3 reads TGTGCCAGCAGCCCCGGGACAGGGGGCGTCTATGGCTACACCTTC. Full variable domain (missing parts from reference TRBV5-4 and TRBJ1-2): ETGVTQSPTHLIKTRGQQVTLRCSSQSGHNTVSWYQQALGQGPQFIFQYYREEENGRGNFPPRFSGLQFPNYSSELNVNALELDDSALYLCASSPGTGGVYGYTFGSGTRLTVV.

The V gene is TRBV24-1, the J gene TRBJ2-1; TRBD1 is a possible D gene (6 bases). The CDR3 runs 16 residues. CDR1 KGHDR and CDR2 SFDVKD come from the germline V gene. V dropped 3 bases and J dropped 0 bases, with 11 bases sitting between them. CDR3: CATSDVDRFSYNEQFF. In DNA form, the CDR3 reads TGTGCCACCAGTGATGTCGACAGGTTCTCCTACAATGAGCAGTTCTTC.